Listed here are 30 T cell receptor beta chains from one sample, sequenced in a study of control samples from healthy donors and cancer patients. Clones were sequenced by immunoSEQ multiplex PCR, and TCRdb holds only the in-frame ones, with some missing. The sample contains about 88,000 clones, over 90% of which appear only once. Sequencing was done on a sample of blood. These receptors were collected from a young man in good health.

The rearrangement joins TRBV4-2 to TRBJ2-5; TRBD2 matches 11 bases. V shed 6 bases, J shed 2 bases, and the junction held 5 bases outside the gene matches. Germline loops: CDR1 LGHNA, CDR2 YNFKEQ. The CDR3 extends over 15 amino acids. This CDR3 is CASSLAGGNQETQYF. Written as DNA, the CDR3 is TGTGCCAGCAGTTTAGCGGGGGGGAATCAAGAGACCCAGTACTTC.

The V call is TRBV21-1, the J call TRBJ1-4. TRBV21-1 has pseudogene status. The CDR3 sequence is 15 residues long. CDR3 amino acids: CASPWGRATNEKLFF. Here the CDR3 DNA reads TGTGCCAGCCCTTGGGGTCGCGCAACTAATGAAAAACTGTTTTTT.

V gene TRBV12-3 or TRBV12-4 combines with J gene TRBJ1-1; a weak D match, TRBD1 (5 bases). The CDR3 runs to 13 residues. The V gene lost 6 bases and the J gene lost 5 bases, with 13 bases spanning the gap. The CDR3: CASSPGRGTEAFF. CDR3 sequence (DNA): TGTGCCAGCAGCCCAGGGAGGGGTACTGAAGCTTTCTTT.

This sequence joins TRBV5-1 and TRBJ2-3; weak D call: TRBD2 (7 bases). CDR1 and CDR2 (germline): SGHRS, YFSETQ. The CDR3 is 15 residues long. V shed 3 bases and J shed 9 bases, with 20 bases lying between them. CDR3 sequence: CASSSTGRGKTTQYF. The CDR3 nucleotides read TGCGCCAGCAGCTCAACAGGGAGGGGGAAAACAACGCAGTATTTT.

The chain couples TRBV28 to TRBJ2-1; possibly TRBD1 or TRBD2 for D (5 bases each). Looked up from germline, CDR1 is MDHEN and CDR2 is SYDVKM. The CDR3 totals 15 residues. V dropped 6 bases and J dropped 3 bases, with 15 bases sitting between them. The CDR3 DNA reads TGTGCCAGCAGCTCAATTGGGGGAAGCTACAATGAGCAGTTCTTC. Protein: CASSSIGGSYNEQFF.

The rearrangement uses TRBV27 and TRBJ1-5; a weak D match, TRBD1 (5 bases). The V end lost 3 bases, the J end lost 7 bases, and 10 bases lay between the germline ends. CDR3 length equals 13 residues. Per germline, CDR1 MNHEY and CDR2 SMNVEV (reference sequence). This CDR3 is CASSFEEGQPQHF. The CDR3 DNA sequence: TGTGCCAGCAGTTTTGAGGAGGGGCAGCCCCAGCATTTT.

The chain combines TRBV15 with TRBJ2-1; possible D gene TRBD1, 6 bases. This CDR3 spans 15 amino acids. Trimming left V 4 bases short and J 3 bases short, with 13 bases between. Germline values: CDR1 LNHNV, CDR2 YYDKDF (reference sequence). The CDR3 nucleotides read TGTGCCACCAGCAAAGGACAGACAAACTACAATGAGCAGTTCTTC. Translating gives CATSKGQTNYNEQFF.

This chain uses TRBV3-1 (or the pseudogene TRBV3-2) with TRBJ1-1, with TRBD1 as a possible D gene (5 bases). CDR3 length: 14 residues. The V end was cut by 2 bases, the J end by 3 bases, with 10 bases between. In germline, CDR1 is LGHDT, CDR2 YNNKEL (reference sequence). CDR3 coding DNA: TGTGCCAGCAGCCAACGGGGGTTGGACACTGAAGCTTTCTTT. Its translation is CASSQRGLDTEAFF.

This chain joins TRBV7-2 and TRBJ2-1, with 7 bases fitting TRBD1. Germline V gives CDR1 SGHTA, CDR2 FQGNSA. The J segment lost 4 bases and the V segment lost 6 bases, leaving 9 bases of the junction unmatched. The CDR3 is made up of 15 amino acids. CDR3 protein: CASRSPGQRYNEQFF. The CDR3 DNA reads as TGTGCCAGCAGATCACCGGGACAGAGATACAATGAGCAGTTCTTC.

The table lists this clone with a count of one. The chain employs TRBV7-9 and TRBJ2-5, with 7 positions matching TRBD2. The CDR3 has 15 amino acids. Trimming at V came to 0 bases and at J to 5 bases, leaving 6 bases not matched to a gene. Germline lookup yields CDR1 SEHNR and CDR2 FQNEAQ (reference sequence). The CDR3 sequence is CASSLAGGPWETQYF. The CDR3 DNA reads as TGTGCCAGCAGCTTAGCGGGAGGGCCCTGGGAGACCCAGTACTTC.

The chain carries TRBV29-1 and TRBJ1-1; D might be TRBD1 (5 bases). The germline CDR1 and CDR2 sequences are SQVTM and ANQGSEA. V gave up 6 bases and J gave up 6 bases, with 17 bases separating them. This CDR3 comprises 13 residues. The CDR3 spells CSVATRVVAEAFF. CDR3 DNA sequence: TGCAGCGTGGCTACCAGGGTAGTCGCTGAAGCTTTCTTT.

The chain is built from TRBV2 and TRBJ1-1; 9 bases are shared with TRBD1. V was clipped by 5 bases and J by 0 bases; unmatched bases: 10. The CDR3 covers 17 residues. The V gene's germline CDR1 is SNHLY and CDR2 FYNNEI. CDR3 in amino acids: CASSTGTGFLLNTEAFF. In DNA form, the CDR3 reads TGTGCCAGCAGTACCGGGACAGGGTTCCTCTTGAACACTGAAGCTTTCTTT.

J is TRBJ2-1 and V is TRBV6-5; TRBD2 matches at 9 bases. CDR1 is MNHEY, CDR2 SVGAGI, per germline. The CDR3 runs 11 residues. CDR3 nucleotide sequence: TGTGCTAGCGGGAGACCCAATGAGCAGTTCTTC. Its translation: CASGRPNEQFF.

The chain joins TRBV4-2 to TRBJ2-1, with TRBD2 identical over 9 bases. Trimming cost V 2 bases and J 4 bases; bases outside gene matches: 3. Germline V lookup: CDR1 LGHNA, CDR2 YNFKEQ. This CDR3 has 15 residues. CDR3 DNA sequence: TGTGCCAGCAGCCAACGGACTAGCGTATACAATGAGCAGTTCTTC. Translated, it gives CASSQRTSVYNEQFF.

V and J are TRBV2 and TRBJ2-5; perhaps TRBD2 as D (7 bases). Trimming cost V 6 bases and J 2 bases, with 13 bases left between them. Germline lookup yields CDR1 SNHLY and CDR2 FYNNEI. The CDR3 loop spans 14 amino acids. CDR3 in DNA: TGTGCCAGCAGGGCGAGGGGGGGTCAAGAGACCCAGTACTTC. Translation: CASRARGGQETQYF.

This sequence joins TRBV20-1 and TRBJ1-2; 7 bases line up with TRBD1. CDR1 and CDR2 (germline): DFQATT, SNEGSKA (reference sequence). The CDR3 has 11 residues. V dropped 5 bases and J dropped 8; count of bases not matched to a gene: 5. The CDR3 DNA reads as TGCAGTGCTTTTCCGGGACAGGGCTACACCTTC. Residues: CSAFPGQGYTF.

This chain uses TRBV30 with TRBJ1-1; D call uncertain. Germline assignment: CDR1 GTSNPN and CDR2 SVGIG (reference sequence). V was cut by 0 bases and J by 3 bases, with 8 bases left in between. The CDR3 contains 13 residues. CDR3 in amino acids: CAWSVRGDTEAFF. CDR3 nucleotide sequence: TGTGCCTGGAGTGTACGTGGGGACACTGAAGCTTTCTTT.

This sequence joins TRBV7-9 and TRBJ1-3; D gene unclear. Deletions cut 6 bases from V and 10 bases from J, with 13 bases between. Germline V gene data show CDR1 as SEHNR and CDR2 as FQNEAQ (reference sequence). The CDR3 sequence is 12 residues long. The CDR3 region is CASSSTQGTIYF. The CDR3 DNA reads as TGTGCCAGCAGTTCCACCCAAGGGACCATATATTTT.

Written as DNA, the CDR3 is TGTGCCAGCAGTGAAGAGCTAGCGGGGAACACAGATACGCAGTATTTT. Translating gives CASSEELAGNTDTQYF. The V call is TRBV6-1, the J call TRBJ2-3, with 9 bases lining up with TRBD2. The CDR3 is 16 residues long. The germline V gene encodes CDR1 MNHNS and CDR2 SASEGT. With V trimmed by 1 base and J by 2 bases, 4 bases remained unmatched.

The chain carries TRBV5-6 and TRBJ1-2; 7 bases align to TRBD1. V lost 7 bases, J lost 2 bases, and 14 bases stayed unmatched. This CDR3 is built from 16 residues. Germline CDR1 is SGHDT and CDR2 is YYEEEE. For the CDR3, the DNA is TGTGCCAGCCACCCAAAATACGGACAGGCAAACTATGGCTACACCTTC. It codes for CASHPKYGQANYGYTF.

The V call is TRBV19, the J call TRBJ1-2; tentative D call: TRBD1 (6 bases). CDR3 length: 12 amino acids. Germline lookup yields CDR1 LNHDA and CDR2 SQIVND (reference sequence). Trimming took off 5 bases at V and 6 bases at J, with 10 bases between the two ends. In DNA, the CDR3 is TGTGCCAGTAGTCTCCGGGACAATGGCTACACCTTC. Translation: CASSLRDNGYTF.

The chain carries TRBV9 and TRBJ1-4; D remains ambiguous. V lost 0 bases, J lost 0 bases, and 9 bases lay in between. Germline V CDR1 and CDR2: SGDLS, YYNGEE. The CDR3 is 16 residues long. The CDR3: CASSVGAHATNEKLFF. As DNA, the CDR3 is TGTGCCAGCAGCGTAGGGGCGCACGCAACTAATGAAAAACTGTTTTTT.

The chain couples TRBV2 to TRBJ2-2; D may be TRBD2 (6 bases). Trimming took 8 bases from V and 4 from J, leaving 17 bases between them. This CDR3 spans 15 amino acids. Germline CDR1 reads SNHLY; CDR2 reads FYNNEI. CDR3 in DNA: TGTGCCAGCGTAGGGGATACGACTAGCACCGGGGAGCTGTTTTTT. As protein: CASVGDTTSTGELFF.

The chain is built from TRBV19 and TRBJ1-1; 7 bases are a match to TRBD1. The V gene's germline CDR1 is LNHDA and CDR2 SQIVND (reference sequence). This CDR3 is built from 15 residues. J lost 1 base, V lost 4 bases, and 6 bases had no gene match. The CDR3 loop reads CASSTGGSRNTEAFF. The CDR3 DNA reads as TGTGCCAGTAGTACAGGGGGTTCGCGGAACACTGAAGCTTTCTTT.

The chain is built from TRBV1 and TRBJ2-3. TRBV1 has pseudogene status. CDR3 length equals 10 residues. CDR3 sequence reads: CTSSWDTQYF. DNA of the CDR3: TGCACCAGCAGTTGGGATACGCAGTATTTT.

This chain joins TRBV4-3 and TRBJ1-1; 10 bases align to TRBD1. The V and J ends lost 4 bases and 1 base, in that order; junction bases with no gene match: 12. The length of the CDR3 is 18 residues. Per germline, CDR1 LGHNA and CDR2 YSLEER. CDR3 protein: CASSPPGQGRGGNTEAFF. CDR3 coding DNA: TGCGCCAGCAGCCCGCCGGGACAGGGGAGAGGGGGGAACACTGAAGCTTTCTTT.

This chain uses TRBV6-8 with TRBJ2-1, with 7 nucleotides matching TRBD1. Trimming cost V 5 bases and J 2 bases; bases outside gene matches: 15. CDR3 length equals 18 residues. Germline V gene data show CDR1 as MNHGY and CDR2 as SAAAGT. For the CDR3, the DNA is TGTGCCAGCAGTAAAGACAGGGCCCTAAATGGGCCCTACAATGAGCAGTTCTTC. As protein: CASSKDRALNGPYNEQFF.

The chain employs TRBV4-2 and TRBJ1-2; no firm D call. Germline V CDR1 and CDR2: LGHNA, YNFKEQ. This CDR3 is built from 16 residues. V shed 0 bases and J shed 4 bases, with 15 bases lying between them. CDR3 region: CASSQEQDQMSYGYTF. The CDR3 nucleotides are TGTGCCAGCAGCCAAGAGCAGGACCAAATGTCCTATGGCTACACCTTC.

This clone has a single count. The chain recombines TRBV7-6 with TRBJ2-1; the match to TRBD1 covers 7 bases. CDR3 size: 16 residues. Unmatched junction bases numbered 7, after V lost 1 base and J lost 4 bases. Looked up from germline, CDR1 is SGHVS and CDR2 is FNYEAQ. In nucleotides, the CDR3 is TGTGCCAGCAGCTTAGGGGCGACAGGGCCTTACAATGAGCAGTTCTTC. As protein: CASSLGATGPYNEQFF.

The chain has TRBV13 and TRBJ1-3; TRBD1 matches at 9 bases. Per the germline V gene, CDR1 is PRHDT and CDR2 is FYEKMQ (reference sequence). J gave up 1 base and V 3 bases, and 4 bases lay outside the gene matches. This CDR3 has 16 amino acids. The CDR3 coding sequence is TGTGCCAGCAGCTTCCGGGACAGGGCATCTGGAAACACCATATATTTT. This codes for CASSFRDRASGNTIYF.